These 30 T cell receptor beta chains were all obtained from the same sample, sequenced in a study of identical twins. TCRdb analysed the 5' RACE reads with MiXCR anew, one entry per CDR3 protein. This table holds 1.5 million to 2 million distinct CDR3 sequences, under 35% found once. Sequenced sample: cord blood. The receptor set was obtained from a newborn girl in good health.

The CDR3 nucleotides read TGCAGTGCTAGAGAGCCCCGTGGGGGACCAGATACGCAGTATTTT. It translates to CSAREPRGGPDTQYF. The chain joins TRBV20-1 to TRBJ2-3; D assignment may be TRBD1 or TRBD2 (5 bases each). The CDR3 contains 15 residues. Germline CDR1 DFQATT, CDR2 SNEGSKA (reference sequence). Trimming removed 0 bases at V and 4 bases at J, with 14 bases between.

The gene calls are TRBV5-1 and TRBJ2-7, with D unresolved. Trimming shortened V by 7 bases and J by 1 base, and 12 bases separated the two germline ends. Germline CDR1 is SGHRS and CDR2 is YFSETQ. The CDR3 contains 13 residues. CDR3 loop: CASRQTPSYEQYF. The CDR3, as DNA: TGCGCCAGCCGCCAGACTCCTTCCTACGAGCAGTACTTC.

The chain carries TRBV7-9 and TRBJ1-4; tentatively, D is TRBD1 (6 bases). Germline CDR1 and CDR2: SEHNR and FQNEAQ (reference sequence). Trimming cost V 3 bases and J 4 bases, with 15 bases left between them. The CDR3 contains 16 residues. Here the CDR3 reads CASSLTDSGLNEKLFF. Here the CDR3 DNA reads TGTGCCAGCAGCTTGACGGACAGTGGGCTTAATGAAAAACTGTTTTTT.

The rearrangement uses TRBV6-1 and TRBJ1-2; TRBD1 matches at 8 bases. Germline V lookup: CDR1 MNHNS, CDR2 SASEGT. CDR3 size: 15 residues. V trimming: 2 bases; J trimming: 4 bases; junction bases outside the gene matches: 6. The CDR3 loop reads CASSERPGGPYGYTF. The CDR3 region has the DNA TGTGCCAGCAGTGAACGGCCAGGGGGCCCCTATGGCTACACCTTC.

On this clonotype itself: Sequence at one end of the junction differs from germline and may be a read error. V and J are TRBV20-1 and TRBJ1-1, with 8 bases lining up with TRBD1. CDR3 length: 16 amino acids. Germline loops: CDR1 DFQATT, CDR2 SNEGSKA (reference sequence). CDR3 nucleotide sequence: TGCAGTGCTAGAGCTACCGGGACAGGCATGAACACTGAAACTTTCTTT. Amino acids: CSARATGTGMNTETFF.

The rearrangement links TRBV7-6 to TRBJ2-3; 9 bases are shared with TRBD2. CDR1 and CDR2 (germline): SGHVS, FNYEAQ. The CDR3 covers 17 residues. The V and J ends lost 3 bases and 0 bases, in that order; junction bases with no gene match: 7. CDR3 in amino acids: CASSFSSGTSSTDTQYF. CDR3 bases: TGTGCCAGCAGCTTTTCTAGCGGGACGTCTAGCACAGATACGCAGTATTTT.

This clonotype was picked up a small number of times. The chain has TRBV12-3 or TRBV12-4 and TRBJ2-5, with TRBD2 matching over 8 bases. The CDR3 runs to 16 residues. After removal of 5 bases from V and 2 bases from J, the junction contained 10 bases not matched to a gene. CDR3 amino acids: CASSPGTSYRQETQYF. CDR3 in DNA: TGTGCCAGCAGTCCCGGGACTAGTTATCGGCAAGAGACCCAGTACTTC.

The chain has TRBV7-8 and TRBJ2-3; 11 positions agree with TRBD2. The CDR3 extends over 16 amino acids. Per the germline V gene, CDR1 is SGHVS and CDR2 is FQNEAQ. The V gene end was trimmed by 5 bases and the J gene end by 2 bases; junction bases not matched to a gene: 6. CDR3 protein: CASSVRTSGPTDTQYF. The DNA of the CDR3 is TGTGCCAGCAGCGTTAGGACTAGCGGGCCCACAGATACGCAGTATTTT.

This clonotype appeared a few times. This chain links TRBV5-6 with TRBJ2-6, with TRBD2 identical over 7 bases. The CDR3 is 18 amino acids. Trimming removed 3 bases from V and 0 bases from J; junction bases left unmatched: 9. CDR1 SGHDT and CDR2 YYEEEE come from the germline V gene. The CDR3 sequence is CASSSSSGFHSGANVLTF. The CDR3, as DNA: TGTGCCAGCAGCTCCTCTAGCGGCTTTCACTCTGGGGCCAACGTCCTGACTTTC.

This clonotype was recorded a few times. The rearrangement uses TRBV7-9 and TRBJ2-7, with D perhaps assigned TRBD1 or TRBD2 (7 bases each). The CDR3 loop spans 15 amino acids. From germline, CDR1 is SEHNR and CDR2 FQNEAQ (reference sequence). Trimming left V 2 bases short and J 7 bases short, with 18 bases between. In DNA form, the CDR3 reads TGTGCCAGCAGCTTATCCGCAGGGGGGGAGAAAGAGCAGTACTTC. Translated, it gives CASSLSAGGEKEQYF.

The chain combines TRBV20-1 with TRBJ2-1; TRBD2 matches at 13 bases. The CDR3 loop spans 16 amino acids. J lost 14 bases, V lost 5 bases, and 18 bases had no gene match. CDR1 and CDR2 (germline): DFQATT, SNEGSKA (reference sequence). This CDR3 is CSAGVMGLAGHKGEFF. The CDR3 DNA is TGCAGTGCTGGAGTAATGGGACTAGCGGGACATAAGGGGGAGTTCTTC.

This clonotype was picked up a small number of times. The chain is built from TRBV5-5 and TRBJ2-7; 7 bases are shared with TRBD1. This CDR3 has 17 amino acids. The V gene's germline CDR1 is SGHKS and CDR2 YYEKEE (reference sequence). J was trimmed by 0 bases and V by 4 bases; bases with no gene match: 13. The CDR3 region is CASSNSRTGASSYEQYF. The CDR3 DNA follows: TGTGCCAGCAGCAACTCCCGAACAGGGGCTAGCTCCTACGAGCAGTACTTC. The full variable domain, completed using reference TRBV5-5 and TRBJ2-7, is DAGVTQSPTHLIKTRGQQVTLRCSPISGHKSVSWYQQVLGQGPQFIFQYYEKEERGRGNFPDRFSARQFPNYSSELNVNALLLGDSALYLCASSNSRTGASSYEQYFGPGTRLTVT.

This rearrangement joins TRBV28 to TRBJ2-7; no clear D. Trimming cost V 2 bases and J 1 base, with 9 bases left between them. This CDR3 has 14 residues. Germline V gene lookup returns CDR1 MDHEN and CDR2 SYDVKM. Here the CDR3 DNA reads TGTGCCAGCAGTTTAGCCGACAAGTCCTACGAGCAGTACTTC. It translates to CASSLADKSYEQYF.

CDR3 protein: CASRSPHSGTGIQETQYF. Written as DNA, the CDR3 is TGTGCCAGCAGATCTCCACACTCCGGGACAGGTATCCAAGAGACCCAGTACTTC. The rearrangement links TRBV28 to TRBJ2-5; TRBD1 agrees at 8 bases. CDR1 MDHEN and CDR2 SYDVKM come from the germline V gene. This CDR3 is built from 18 residues. J was trimmed by 1 base and V by 6 bases; bases with no gene match: 16.

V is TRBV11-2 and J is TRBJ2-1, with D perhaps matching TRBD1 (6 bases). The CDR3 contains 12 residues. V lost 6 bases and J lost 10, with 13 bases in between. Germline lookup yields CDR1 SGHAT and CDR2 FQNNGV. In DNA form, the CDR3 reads TGTGCCAGCAGAAAACCTAGGGGGGAGCAGTTCTTC. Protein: CASRKPRGEQFF.

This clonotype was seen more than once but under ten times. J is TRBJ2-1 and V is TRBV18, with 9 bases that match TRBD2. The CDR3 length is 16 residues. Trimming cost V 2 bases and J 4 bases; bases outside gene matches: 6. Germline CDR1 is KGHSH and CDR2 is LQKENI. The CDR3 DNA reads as TGTGCCAGCTCACCATTGCGGGAGGGCGCGTACAATGAGCAGTTCTTC. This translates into CASSPLREGAYNEQFF.

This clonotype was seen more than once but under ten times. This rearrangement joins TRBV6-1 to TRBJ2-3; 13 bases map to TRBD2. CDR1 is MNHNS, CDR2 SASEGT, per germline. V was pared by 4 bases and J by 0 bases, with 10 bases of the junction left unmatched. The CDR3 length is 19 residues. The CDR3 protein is CASSGGTSGKITSTDTQYF. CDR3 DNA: TGTGCCAGCAGTGGGGGGACTAGCGGGAAAATCACTAGCACAGATACGCAGTATTTT.

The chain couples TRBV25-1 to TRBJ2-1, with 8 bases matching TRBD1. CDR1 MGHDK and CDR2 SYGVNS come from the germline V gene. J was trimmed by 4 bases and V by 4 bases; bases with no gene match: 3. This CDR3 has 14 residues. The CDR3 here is CASSGRGQYNEQFF. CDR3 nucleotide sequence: TGTGCCAGCAGTGGCAGGGGGCAGTACAATGAGCAGTTCTTC.

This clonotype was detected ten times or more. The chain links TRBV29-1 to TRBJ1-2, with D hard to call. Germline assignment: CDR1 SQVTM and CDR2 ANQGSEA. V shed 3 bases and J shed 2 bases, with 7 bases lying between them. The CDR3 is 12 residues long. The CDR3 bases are TGCAGCGTTGATCCGGGGAACTATGGCTACACCTTC. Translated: CSVDPGNYGYTF.

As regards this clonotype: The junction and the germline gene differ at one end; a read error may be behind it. Here the CDR3 DNA reads TGTGCCAGCAGCCGTTGGCGGGGGGGCGGAGGTGAGCAGCTCTTC. Translating gives CASSRWRGGGGEQLF. The J gene is TRBJ2-1, the V gene TRBV13, with 9 nucleotides matching TRBD2. Germline CDR1 and CDR2: PRHDT and FYEKMQ (reference sequence). The CDR3 consists of 15 residues.

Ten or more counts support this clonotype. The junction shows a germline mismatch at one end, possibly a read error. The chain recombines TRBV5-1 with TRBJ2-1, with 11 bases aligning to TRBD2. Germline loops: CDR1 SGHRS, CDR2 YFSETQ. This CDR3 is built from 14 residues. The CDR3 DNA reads TGTGCCAGCAGTTTACTAGCGGGAGCCAATGAGCAGTTCTTC. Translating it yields CASSLLAGANEQFF.

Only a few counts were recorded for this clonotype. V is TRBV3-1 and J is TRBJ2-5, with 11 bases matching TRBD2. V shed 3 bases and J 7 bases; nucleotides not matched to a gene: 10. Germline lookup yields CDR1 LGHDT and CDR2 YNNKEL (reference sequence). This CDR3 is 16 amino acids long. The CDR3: CASSQGTSGFVGTQYF. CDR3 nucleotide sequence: TGTGCCAGCAGCCAGGGGACTAGCGGATTTGTTGGGACCCAGTACTTC.

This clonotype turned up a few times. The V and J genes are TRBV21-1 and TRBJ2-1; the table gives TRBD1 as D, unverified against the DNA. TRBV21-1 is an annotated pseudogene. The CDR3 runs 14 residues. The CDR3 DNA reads TGTGCCAGCAGCAAATGGGAAGGGTCCAATGAGCAGTTCTTC. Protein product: CASSKWEGSNEQFF.

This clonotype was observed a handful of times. The CDR3 reads CASSRPGQGPEAFF. In DNA, the CDR3 is TGCGCCAGCAGCCGCCCGGGACAGGGGCCTGAAGCTTTCTTT. V is TRBV4-1 and J is TRBJ1-1; 10 nucleotides match TRBD1. Germline CDR1 reads MGHRA; CDR2 reads YSYEKL. J was trimmed by 6 bases and V by 4 bases; bases with no gene match: 5. The CDR3 runs 14 residues.

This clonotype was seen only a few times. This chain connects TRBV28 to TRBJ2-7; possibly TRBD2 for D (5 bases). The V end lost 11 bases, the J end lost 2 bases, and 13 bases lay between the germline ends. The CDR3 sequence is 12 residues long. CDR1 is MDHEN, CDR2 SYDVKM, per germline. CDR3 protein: CACWTSTYEQYF. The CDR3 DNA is TGTGCCTGCTGGACTTCCACCTACGAGCAGTACTTC.

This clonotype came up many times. The CDR3 protein is CASSRDNTDTQYF. The CDR3 DNA is TGCGCCAGCAGCCGGGACAACACAGATACGCAGTATTTT. The chain uses TRBV5-1 and TRBJ2-3, with D perhaps TRBD1 (6 bases). With 4 bases removed from V and 2 bases from J, the gap between germline ends came to 8 bases. The CDR3 is 13 amino acids. Germline V CDR1 and CDR2: SGHRS, YFSETQ.

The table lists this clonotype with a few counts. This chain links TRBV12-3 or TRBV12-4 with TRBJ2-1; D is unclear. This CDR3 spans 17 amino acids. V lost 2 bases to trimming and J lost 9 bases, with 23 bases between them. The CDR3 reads CASSLNLGLGVKGEQFF. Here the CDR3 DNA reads TGTGCCAGCAGTTTAAATCTCGGCCTTGGGGTAAAGGGTGAGCAGTTCTTC.

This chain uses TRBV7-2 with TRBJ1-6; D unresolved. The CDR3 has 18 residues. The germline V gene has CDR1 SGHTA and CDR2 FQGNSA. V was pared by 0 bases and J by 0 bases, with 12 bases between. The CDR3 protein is CASSLAPPRSSYNSPLHF. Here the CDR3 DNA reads TGTGCCAGCAGCTTAGCCCCCCCTAGGAGCTCCTATAATTCACCCCTCCACTTT.

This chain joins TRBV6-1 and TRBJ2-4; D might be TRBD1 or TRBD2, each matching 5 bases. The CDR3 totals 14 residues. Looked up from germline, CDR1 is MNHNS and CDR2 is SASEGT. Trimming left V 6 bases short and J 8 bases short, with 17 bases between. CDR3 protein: CASSAPSLGDIQYF. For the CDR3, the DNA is TGTGCCAGCAGCGCACCCTCCCTGGGGGACATTCAGTACTTC.

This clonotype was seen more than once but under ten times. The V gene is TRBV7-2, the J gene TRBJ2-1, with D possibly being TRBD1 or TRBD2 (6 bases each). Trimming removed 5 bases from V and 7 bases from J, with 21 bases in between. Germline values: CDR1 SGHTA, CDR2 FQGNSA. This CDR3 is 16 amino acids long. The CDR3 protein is CASSKGGGTSPNEQFF. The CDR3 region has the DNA TGTGCCAGCAGCAAAGGAGGGGGGACTTCTCCTAATGAGCAGTTCTTC.